The rows below give T cell receptor beta chains drawn from one sample of a study of blood T cell repertoires in COVID-19. Profiled with immunoSEQ multiplex PCR; TCRdb holds only in-frame clones, not every one. The profile shows 55,000 to 90,000 clones, around 81% of them singletons. The material sequenced was peripheral blood. Receptor source: a woman in her sixties or seventies with acute or convalescent COVID-19. CDR3s include the opening cysteine and the closing phenylalanine or tryptophan. The D gene is left open where the match is weak. A row's size may be missing; if present it is once, few, many or a size class.

size	J	D	V	CDR3	DNA
.	TRBJ2-7	.	TRBV5-1	CASSFPTGLGGEQYF	TGCGCCAGCAGCTTCCCGACAGGCCTAGGGGGCGAGCAGTACTTC
.	TRBJ2-6	TRBD1	TRBV24-1	CATSDSGTGSAGANVLTF	TGTGCCACCAGTGACTCCGGGACAGGGTCGGCTGGGGCCAACGTCCTGACTTTC
.	TRBJ1-2	TRBD1	TRBV11-3	CASSFLDREGYTF	TGTGCCAGCAGCTTCTTGGACAGGGAGGGCTACACCTTC
.	TRBJ2-3	.	TRBV29-1	CSAEPGTRADTQYF	TGCAGCGCCGAACCCGGGACAAGGGCAGATACGCAGTATTTT
.	TRBJ2-7	.	TRBV7-7	CASSLGTGIHEQYF	TGTGCCAGCAGCTTAGGTACGGGGATCCACGAGCAGTACTTC
.	TRBJ1-1	.	TRBV27	CASKAGEEMNTEAFF	TGTGCCAGCAAGGCGGGAGAAGAGATGAACACTGAAGCTTTCTTT
.	TRBJ2-7	TRBD1	TRBV5-1	CASSLADRVWSYEQYF	TGCGCCAGCAGCTTGGCCGACAGGGTATGGTCCTACGAGCAGTACTTC
.	TRBJ2-7	TRBD2	TRBV3-1/TRBV3-2	CASGEGPHEQYF	TGTGCCAGCGGGGAGGGGCCCCACGAGCAGTACTTC
.	TRBJ2-7	.	TRBV5-1	CASSRETAQSGYEQYF	TGCGCCAGCAGCCGAGAGACGGCCCAGTCAGGCTACGAGCAGTACTTC
.	TRBJ2-6	TRBD1	TRBV5-6	CASTFFAGTGVNGANVLTF	TGTGCCAGCACCTTCTTCGCCGGGACAGGGGTAAATGGGGCCAACGTCCTGACTTTC
.	TRBJ1-6	.	TRBV3-1/TRBV3-2	CASSQKQRWHSPLHF	TGTGCCAGCAGCCAAAAGCAGAGGTGGCATTCACCCCTCCACTTT
few	TRBJ1-2	TRBD1	TRBV4-2	CASSQERQGYYGYTF	TGTGCCAGCAGCCAAGAGAGACAGGGGTACTATGGCTACACCTTC
.	TRBJ2-3	TRBD1	TRBV19	CASSPSGQGAGDTQYF	TGTGCCAGTAGTCCCTCAGGACAGGGGGCGGGAGATACGCAGTATTTT
.	TRBJ1-4	.	TRBV19	CASSIVQDEKLFF	TGTGCCAGTAGTATCGTCCAGGATGAAAAACTGTTTTTT
once	TRBJ1-3	.	TRBV7-6	CASSLALQAGNTIYF	TGTGCCAGCAGCTTAGCGCTGCAGGCTGGAAACACCATATATTTT
once	TRBJ2-1	.	TRBV7-2	CASSFVLAGTVSRNEQFF	TGTGCCAGCAGCTTTGTACTAGCCGGGACAGTGTCGCGAAATGAGCAGTTCTTC
.	TRBJ1-1	.	TRBV7-9	CASSLGTGYTEAFF	TGTGCCAGCAGCTTAGGTACAGGCTACACTGAAGCTTTCTTT
.	TRBJ1-2	.	TRBV28	CASSLGVYGYTF	TGTGCCAGCAGTTTGGGAGTCTATGGCTACACCTTC
.	TRBJ2-1	.	TRBV5-1	CASSLQQRIDNEQFF	TGCGCCAGCAGCTTGCAGCAGCGAATCGACAATGAGCAGTTCTTC
.	TRBJ1-2	.	TRBV6-6	CASLRGGTLANYGYTF	TGTGCCAGTTTAAGGGGGGGGACACTAGCTAACTATGGCTACACCTTC
few	TRBJ1-4	.	TRBV23-1	CASSPGRREGTNEKLFF	TGCGCCAGCAGTCCCGGGAGAAGGGAAGGAACTAATGAAAAACTGTTTTTT
few	TRBJ2-5	TRBD1	TRBV11-1	CASSLTGEETQYF	TGTGCCAGCAGCCTAACAGGGGAAGAGACCCAGTACTTC
once	TRBJ2-3	TRBD2	TRBV9	CASSSPRTSGGADTQYF	TGTGCCAGCAGCAGCCCTAGGACTAGCGGGGGGGCAGATACGCAGTATTTT
.	TRBJ1-5	.	TRBV5-6	CASSLKGFGGQPQHF	TGTGCCAGCAGCTTGAAAGGTTTCGGGGGTCAGCCCCAGCATTTT
.	TRBJ1-2	.	TRBV19	CATWGLPNGYTF	TGTGCCACCTGGGGGCTTCCCAACGGCTACACCTTC
.	TRBJ1-2	TRBD1	TRBV7-2	CASSLGVGQWYGYTF	TGTGCCAGCAGCTTAGGGGTGGGACAGTGGTACGGCTACACCTTC
.	TRBJ2-1	.	TRBV5-1	CASSQYNEQFF	TGCGCCAGCAGCCAATACAATGAGCAGTTCTTC
.	TRBJ2-1	.	TRBV11-1	CASSLEVSSYNEQFF	TGTGCCAGCAGCTTAGAAGTGAGCTCCTACAATGAGCAGTTCTTC